The 21 T cell receptor beta chains given below trace back to one sample, sequenced in a study of blood T cell repertoires in COVID-19. The repertoire was sequenced with immunoSEQ multiplex PCR; TCRdb's copy has only in-frame clones and lacks some. The sample yields hundreds of thousands of clones, about 88% seen once. The sample was PBMCs or T cells enriched from blood (not recorded which). Receptors originate from a young man with acute COVID-19.

The V gene is TRBV4-1, the J gene TRBJ1-1; 8 positions match TRBD1. With V trimmed by 0 bases and J by 0 bases, 6 bases remained unmatched. Per the germline V gene, CDR1 is MGHRA and CDR2 is YSYEKL. The CDR3 has 17 amino acids. Written as DNA, the CDR3 is TGCGCCAGCAGCCAAGACCGGGCAGGGGGCATGAACACTGAAGCTTTCTTT. Encoded protein: CASSQDRAGGMNTEAFF.

This rearrangement joins TRBV6-1 to TRBJ2-1, with 9 bases aligning to TRBD1. CDR1 MNHNS and CDR2 SASEGT come from the germline V gene. The CDR3 runs 16 residues. J was trimmed by 7 bases and V by 2 bases; bases with no gene match: 9. The CDR3 is CASSESLQGAKNEQFF. CDR3 DNA sequence: TGTGCCAGCAGTGAATCTCTACAGGGGGCGAAAAATGAGCAGTTCTTC.

The gene calls are TRBV7-2 and TRBJ2-1; 8 bases line up with TRBD2. From germline, CDR1 is SGHTA and CDR2 FQGNSA. The CDR3 extends over 15 amino acids. V was clipped by 2 bases and J by 6 bases; unmatched bases: 6. The CDR3 is CASSLHGTSTNEQFF. Written as DNA, the CDR3 is TGTGCCAGCAGCTTACACGGGACTAGTACCAATGAGCAGTTCTTC.

With respect to this clone: Its ends do not fully match the called genes, so a read error is possible. V and J are TRBV5-1 and TRBJ1-1, with D unresolved. The germline V gene encodes CDR1 SGHRS and CDR2 YFSETQ. The CDR3 length is 14 residues. The CDR3 is CASSRSGSHTEAFF. The DNA for the CDR3 is TGTGCCAGCAGCCGATCCGGGAGCCACACTGAAGCTTTCTTT.

This clone was seen only a few times. This chain connects TRBV12-3 or TRBV12-4 to TRBJ2-5; D is perhaps TRBD2 (5 bases). V lost 5 bases, J lost 0 bases, and 7 bases lay in between. The CDR3 loop spans 13 amino acids. The CDR3 here is CASSRRYQETQYF. The CDR3 nucleotides are TGTGCCAGCAGTAGGAGGTACCAAGAGACCCAGTACTTC.

V gene TRBV20-1 combines with J gene TRBJ1-1; D call uncertain. Germline lookup yields CDR1 DFQATT and CDR2 SNEGSKA (reference sequence). The V and J ends lost 0 bases and 8 bases respectively, with 4 bases between them. CDR3 length: 10 residues. The DNA of the CDR3 is TGCAGTGCTAGAGATGTAGAAGCTTTCTTT. Amino acid sequence: CSARDVEAFF.

The chain links TRBV6-5 to TRBJ1-1; D is perhaps TRBD1 (6 bases). The V and J ends lost 7 bases and 5 bases respectively, with 20 bases between them. Germline V gives CDR1 MNHEY, CDR2 SVGAGI. This CDR3 is 15 amino acids long. The DNA of the CDR3 is TGTGCCAGCAACATACACCGAGGGGGGGAAACTGAAGCTTTCTTT. This gives the protein CASNIHRGGETEAFF.

V usage is TRBV6-5 and J usage is TRBJ2-5; D perhaps matches TRBD2 (6 bases). There are 14 residues in the CDR3. Germline V gene data show CDR1 as MNHEY and CDR2 as SVGAGI. Trimming shortened V by 2 bases and J by 5 bases, and 12 bases separated the two germline ends. The DNA of the CDR3 is TGTGCCAGCAGTTACACGGGGGTCTTGGAGACCCAGTACTTC. Protein: CASSYTGVLETQYF.

This clone was observed a single time. V usage is TRBV19 and J usage is TRBJ2-3; 7 bases are a match to TRBD1. The CDR3 consists of 15 residues. Per the germline V gene, CDR1 is LNHDA and CDR2 is SQIVND (reference sequence). Trimming took 3 bases from V and 2 from J; bases not matched to a gene: 5. The CDR3 bases are TGTGCCAGTAGTATTGGTCAGGGGGACACAGATACGCAGTATTTT. It encodes CASSIGQGDTDTQYF.

V is TRBV28 and J is TRBJ1-1; 8 nucleotides agree with TRBD1. The germline V gene has CDR1 MDHEN and CDR2 SYDVKM. The CDR3 length is 14 residues. Trimming at V came to 6 bases and at J to 1 base, leaving 4 bases not matched to a gene. CDR3 nucleotides: TGTGCCAGCAGAGCGACAGGGGAGAACACTGAAGCTTTCTTT. Protein sequence: CASRATGENTEAFF.

This chain joins TRBV2 and TRBJ1-1; D is unclear. Trimming took off 8 bases at V and 1 base at J, with 14 bases between the two ends. Germline V gives CDR1 SNHLY, CDR2 FYNNEI. This CDR3 is built from 14 residues. The chain's CDR3 is CASEVAGRNTEAFF. The CDR3 DNA sequence: TGTGCCAGCGAGGTTGCGGGCCGGAACACTGAAGCTTTCTTT.

The chain recombines TRBV7-2 with TRBJ2-1; 12 bases align to TRBD2. The CDR3 totals 15 residues. Germline V gene sequence: CDR1 SGHTA, CDR2 FQGNSA. V shed 5 bases and J 6 bases; nucleotides not matched to a gene: 5. The CDR3 is CASSPSGGARNEQFF. The CDR3 DNA follows: TGTGCCAGCAGCCCTAGCGGGGGGGCCCGCAATGAGCAGTTCTTC.

Details on this clone: One junction end disagrees with the germline gene, perhaps due to a read error. The V and J genes are TRBV7-2 and TRBJ1-4; 7 bases align to TRBD1. This CDR3 has 15 residues. The germline V gene has CDR1 SGHTA and CDR2 FQGNSA. The CDR3 DNA reads as TGTGCCAGCAGCGTAGCGGGACAGCTCAATGAAAAACTGTTTTTT. Its protein is CASSVAGQLNEKLFF.

This clone was seen only once. This sequence joins TRBV5-1 and TRBJ1-6; D remains unclear. Germline values: CDR1 SGHRS, CDR2 YFSETQ. With 0 bases removed from V and 7 bases from J, the gap between germline ends came to 11 bases. This CDR3 has 15 residues. The CDR3 is CASSLAVASNSPLHF. In DNA, the CDR3 is TGCGCCAGCAGCTTGGCTGTGGCTTCCAATTCACCCCTCCACTTT.

The chain uses TRBV7-8 and TRBJ2-3; D might be TRBD2 (6 bases). V dropped 0 bases and J dropped 4 bases, with 8 bases sitting between them. The CDR3 loop spans 14 amino acids. CDR1 SGHVS and CDR2 FQNEAQ come from the germline V gene. CDR3 sequence (DNA): TGTGCCAGCAGCTTAGCGGGGGGTTCAGATACGCAGTATTTT. As protein: CASSLAGGSDTQYF.

V is TRBV18 and J is TRBJ2-1; 9 bases agree with TRBD1. The V gene end was trimmed by 3 bases and the J gene end by 6 bases; junction bases not matched to a gene: 6. The germline V gene encodes CDR1 KGHSH and CDR2 LQKENI. This CDR3 is built from 15 residues. This CDR3 reads CASSPAGQGFNEQFF. CDR3 nucleotide sequence: TGTGCCAGCTCACCTGCGGGACAGGGTTTCAATGAGCAGTTCTTC.

J is TRBJ1-5 and V is TRBV29-1; 10 nucleotides line up with TRBD1. This CDR3 comprises 13 residues. In germline, CDR1 is SQVTM, CDR2 ANQGSEA. J gave up 6 bases and V 6 bases, and 5 bases lay outside the gene matches. The CDR3 sequence is CSVAGTGAQPQHF. For the CDR3, the DNA is TGCAGCGTGGCCGGGACAGGGGCTCAGCCCCAGCATTTT.

This chain joins TRBV20-1 and TRBJ2-1, with TRBD2 matching over 13 bases. Germline V gives CDR1 DFQATT, CDR2 SNEGSKA (reference sequence). The trim removed 3 bases at V and 9 bases at J, leaving 5 bases unmatched. This CDR3 is 14 amino acids long. The CDR3 here is CSASLLAGGSEQFF. As DNA, the CDR3 is TGCAGTGCTAGTTTACTAGCGGGAGGGAGTGAGCAGTTCTTC.

The chain's CDR3 is CASSPIEAPGTGTRRVNGEQFF. The CDR3 DNA reads as TGTGCCAGCAGCCCCATAGAAGCCCCCGGGACAGGTACCCGGCGAGTCAACGGTGAGCAGTTCTTC. The rearrangement uses TRBV13 and TRBJ2-1; 8 positions match TRBD1. Unmatched junction bases numbered 33, after V lost 5 bases and J lost 9 bases. Per germline, CDR1 PRHDT and CDR2 FYEKMQ (reference sequence). This CDR3 is built from 22 residues.

This chain links TRBV2 with TRBJ1-6, with D unclear. The CDR3 is 15 amino acids. Germline CDR1 and CDR2: SNHLY and FYNNEI. V was clipped by 5 bases and J by 8 bases, with 16 bases between them. This CDR3 reads CASSPGYPSDSPLHF. For the CDR3, the DNA is TGTGCCAGCAGTCCCGGGTACCCGTCGGATTCACCCCTCCACTTT. The full variable domain, completed using reference TRBV2 and TRBJ1-6, is EPEVTQTPSHQVTQMGQEVILRCVPISNHLYFYWYRQILGQKVEFLVSFYNNEISEKSEIFDDQFSVERPDGSNFTLKIRSTKLEDSAMYFCASSPGYPSDSPLHFGNGTRLTVT.

CDR3 in DNA: TGTGCCAGTAGTATAGGCGAAGGCCGGGGTGATACGCAGTATTTT. Its translation: CASSIGEGRGDTQYF. The chain combines TRBV19 with TRBJ2-3; tentative D call: TRBD2 (5 bases). Trimming shortened V by 1 base and J by 6 bases, and 14 bases separated the two germline ends. Germline assignment: CDR1 LNHDA and CDR2 SQIVND (reference sequence). The CDR3 extends over 15 amino acids.